A selection of T cell receptor beta chains follows, all from one sample in a study of blood T cell repertoires in COVID-19. The table came from immunoSEQ multiplex PCR; TCRdb's copy has only in-frame clones and leaves some out. Among 99,000 or so clones listed, just over 85% were seen once. The sequenced sample was peripheral blood. The origin of the receptors is an older woman in a cohort sampled during active or convalescent COVID-19. Both conserved end residues are part of each CDR3. Each record gives: J gene, V gene, D gene, clone size, CDR3 DNA, CDR3 protein. D genes are given only for firm matches. Where a row states a size, it is once, few, many or the class of an expanded clone; other rows omit it.

j_gene: TRBJ1-6
v_gene: TRBV18
d_gene: .
abundance: .
CDR3nt: TGTGCCAGCTTTACAGAAGGCTCACCCCTCCACTTT
CDR3aa: CASFTEGSPLHF

j_gene: TRBJ2-7
v_gene: TRBV21-1
d_gene: .
abundance: .
CDR3nt: TGTGCCAGCAGCAAAGGGGTGCGGGACAGGGTCATTTACGAGCAGTACTTC
CDR3aa: CASSKGVRDRVIYEQYF

j_gene: TRBJ1-3
v_gene: TRBV29-1
d_gene: TRBD1
abundance: .
CDR3nt: TGCAGCGTTTACGACAGGGTTACCATATATTTT
CDR3aa: CSVYDRVTIYF

j_gene: TRBJ1-5
v_gene: TRBV29-1
d_gene: .
abundance: .
CDR3nt: TGCAGCGTTGGAAACCCGGGGGTTGGTCAGCCCCAGCATTTT
CDR3aa: CSVGNPGVGQPQHF

j_gene: TRBJ1-1
v_gene: TRBV9
d_gene: TRBD1
abundance: .
CDR3nt: TGTGCCAGCAGCGTAGTGGGACAGTCCTTAACTGAAGCTTTCTTT
CDR3aa: CASSVVGQSLTEAFF

j_gene: TRBJ1-5
v_gene: TRBV27
d_gene: TRBD1
abundance: .
CDR3nt: TGTGCCAGCAGTTTCGGGACAGGGAATCAGCCCCAGCATTTT
CDR3aa: CASSFGTGNQPQHF

j_gene: TRBJ2-1
v_gene: TRBV28
d_gene: .
abundance: .
CDR3nt: TGTGCCAGCAGATGGGTGGGGGGAGAGCAGTTCTTC
CDR3aa: CASRWVGGEQFF

j_gene: TRBJ2-3
v_gene: TRBV7-2
d_gene: TRBD1
abundance: .
CDR3nt: TGTGCCAGCAGTCGCGTCGACAGGGGGCTGGAAGATACGCAGTATTTT
CDR3aa: CASSRVDRGLEDTQYF

j_gene: TRBJ1-5
v_gene: TRBV4-2
d_gene: .
abundance: .
CDR3nt: TGTGCCAGCAGCCAAGTAGACGGGGAGGGTCAGCCCCAGCATTTT
CDR3aa: CASSQVDGEGQPQHF

j_gene: TRBJ1-2
v_gene: TRBV5-6
d_gene: TRBD1
abundance: .
CDR3nt: TGTGCCAGCAGCCCGGGACAGTCAGCTAACTATGGCTACACCTTC
CDR3aa: CASSPGQSANYGYTF

j_gene: TRBJ1-4
v_gene: TRBV5-1
d_gene: .
abundance: once
CDR3nt: TGCGCCAGCAGCTTACAGGGTGCGGAGGAAAAACTGTTTTTT
CDR3aa: CASSLQGAEEKLFF

j_gene: TRBJ2-7
v_gene: TRBV13
d_gene: .
abundance: .
CDR3nt: TGTGCCAGCAGCCGCGCGCTTGGCGAGCAGTACTTC
CDR3aa: CASSRALGEQYF

j_gene: TRBJ2-3
v_gene: TRBV7-3
d_gene: .
abundance: .
CDR3nt: TGTGCCAGCAGCTTAACCCGAGGTCCAGATACGCAGTATTTT
CDR3aa: CASSLTRGPDTQYF

j_gene: TRBJ2-3
v_gene: TRBV7-3
d_gene: TRBD2
abundance: .
CDR3nt: TGTGCCAGCAGCCTTACCGCCGGGACTAGGGCGCAGTATTTT
CDR3aa: CASSLTAGTRAQYF

j_gene: TRBJ2-5
v_gene: TRBV6-5
d_gene: TRBD1
abundance: .
CDR3nt: TGTGCCAGCCTCCGGGACAGAAACCAAGAGACCCAGTACTTC
CDR3aa: CASLRDRNQETQYF

j_gene: TRBJ2-3
v_gene: TRBV5-1
d_gene: .
abundance: .
CDR3nt: TGCGCCAGCAGCTTGGACATCACAGATACGCAGTATTTT
CDR3aa: CASSLDITDTQYF

j_gene: TRBJ2-1
v_gene: TRBV2
d_gene: .
abundance: .
CDR3nt: TGTGCCAGCAGGACGAATATAGCGGTACTAAACAATGAGCAGTTCTTC
CDR3aa: CASRTNIAVLNNEQFF

j_gene: TRBJ1-1
v_gene: TRBV7-3
d_gene: .
abundance: few
CDR3nt: TGTGCCAGCAGCTTAATGGGGCTCACTGAAGCTTTCTTT
CDR3aa: CASSLMGLTEAFF

j_gene: TRBJ1-2
v_gene: TRBV6-5
d_gene: .
abundance: .
CDR3nt: TGTGCCAGCACCCAACGGAGCTATGGCTACACCTTC
CDR3aa: CASTQRSYGYTF

j_gene: TRBJ1-2
v_gene: TRBV7-9
d_gene: TRBD1
abundance: .
CDR3nt: TGTGCCAGCAGCTCACAGGGGATAGACTATGGCTACACCTTC
CDR3aa: CASSSQGIDYGYTF

j_gene: TRBJ1-2
v_gene: TRBV18
d_gene: .
abundance: once
CDR3nt: TGTGCCAGCTCACCACGCCCCGACGCCTCGCAGGGCTATGGCTACACCTTC
CDR3aa: CASSPRPDASQGYGYTF

j_gene: TRBJ1-6
v_gene: TRBV3-1/TRBV3-2
d_gene: TRBD1
abundance: few
CDR3nt: TGTGCCAGCAGCCAGGGACAGTCCTATAATTCACCCCTCCACTTT
CDR3aa: CASSQGQSYNSPLHF

j_gene: TRBJ2-1
v_gene: TRBV19
d_gene: TRBD1
abundance: .
CDR3nt: TGTGCCAGTAGTAACATAGGGACAGGGTCCTACAATGAGCAGTTCTTC
CDR3aa: CASSNIGTGSYNEQFF

j_gene: TRBJ1-1
v_gene: TRBV19
d_gene: .
abundance: .
CDR3nt: TGTGCCAGTAGTATAGGGGGCTACACTGAAGCTTTCTTT
CDR3aa: CASSIGGYTEAFF

j_gene: TRBJ1-1
v_gene: TRBV3-1/TRBV3-2
d_gene: TRBD1
abundance: .
CDR3nt: TGTGCCAGCAGATACGACAGGGGAGGGAAGACTGAAGCTTTCTTT
CDR3aa: CASRYDRGGKTEAFF

j_gene: TRBJ2-2
v_gene: TRBV24-1
d_gene: TRBD1
abundance: .
CDR3nt: TGTGCCACCAGTGACCCGGGACAGGCGAACACCGGGGAGCTGTTTTTT
CDR3aa: CATSDPGQANTGELFF

j_gene: TRBJ2-7
v_gene: TRBV2
d_gene: TRBD2
abundance: .
CDR3nt: TGTGCCAGCACAGCGGGGGGAAGGTACGAGCAGTACTTC
CDR3aa: CASTAGGRYEQYF

j_gene: TRBJ1-2
v_gene: TRBV5-1
d_gene: TRBD1
abundance: .
CDR3nt: TGCGCCAGCAGCCTCGACAGGGCCTGGGGCTACACCTTC
CDR3aa: CASSLDRAWGYTF

j_gene: TRBJ2-5
v_gene: TRBV7-9
d_gene: .
abundance: .
CDR3nt: TGTGCCAGCAGCTTCGGGGGAGAGACCCAGTACTTC
CDR3aa: CASSFGGETQYF

j_gene: TRBJ1-6
v_gene: TRBV30
d_gene: .
abundance: .
CDR3nt: TGTGCCTGGACCCTTCAGGGTACCTATAATTCACCCCTCCACTTT
CDR3aa: CAWTLQGTYNSPLHF

j_gene: TRBJ2-5
v_gene: TRBV25-1
d_gene: TRBD2
abundance: .
CDR3nt: TGTGCCAGCAGCAAGGGCCGTAGCGGGAGGGCCTTAGGGGAGACCCAGTACTTC
CDR3aa: CASSKGRSGRALGETQYF

j_gene: TRBJ1-2
v_gene: TRBV7-9
d_gene: .
abundance: .
CDR3nt: TGTGCCAGCAGCTTAGAGCAGGGCTTCTCCACCTTC
CDR3aa: CASSLEQGFSTF

j_gene: TRBJ1-1
v_gene: TRBV19
d_gene: .
abundance: .
CDR3nt: TGTGCCAGTAGTATGCGGGATGTAAACACTGAAGCTTTCTTT
CDR3aa: CASSMRDVNTEAFF

j_gene: TRBJ1-2
v_gene: TRBV5-6
d_gene: TRBD1
abundance: once
CDR3nt: TGTGCCAGCAGCATAACCCCGGGACAGAGGTACTATGGCTACACCTTC
CDR3aa: CASSITPGQRYYGYTF

j_gene: TRBJ1-1
v_gene: TRBV7-3
d_gene: .
abundance: .
CDR3nt: TGTGCCAGCAGCCTGGGCAACATGAACACTGAAGCTTTCTTT
CDR3aa: CASSLGNMNTEAFF

j_gene: TRBJ2-5
v_gene: TRBV9
d_gene: TRBD2
abundance: .
CDR3nt: TGTGCCAGCAGCGTAGGCGGCGGGAGCAGGGAGACCCAGTACTTC
CDR3aa: CASSVGGGSRETQYF

j_gene: TRBJ1-5
v_gene: TRBV11-2
d_gene: .
abundance: .
CDR3nt: TGTGCCAGCAGCTTAACAGGTTCAAGCAATCAGCCCCAGCATTTT
CDR3aa: CASSLTGSSNQPQHF

j_gene: TRBJ2-2
v_gene: TRBV29-1
d_gene: TRBD2
abundance: .
CDR3nt: TGCAGCGCCGTAGCGGGGGGAAACACCGGGGAGCTGTTTTTT
CDR3aa: CSAVAGGNTGELFF

j_gene: TRBJ2-3
v_gene: TRBV2
d_gene: .
abundance: many
CDR3nt: TGTGCCAGCAGAGCCGGGGGGCGGAGCACAGATACGCAGTATTTT
CDR3aa: CASRAGGRSTDTQYF

j_gene: TRBJ1-6
v_gene: TRBV27
d_gene: TRBD1
abundance: .
CDR3nt: TGTGCCAGCAGTCCCGGGACAGCGGATTCACCCCTCCACTTT
CDR3aa: CASSPGTADSPLHF

j_gene: TRBJ2-1
v_gene: TRBV21-1
d_gene: .
abundance: .
CDR3nt: TGTGCCAGCAGCAGAGGACAGGGTTACAATGAGCAGTTCTTC
CDR3aa: CASSRGQGYNEQFF

j_gene: TRBJ1-5
v_gene: TRBV12-3/TRBV12-4
d_gene: .
abundance: .
CDR3nt: TGTGCCAGCAGGCGGGGGAGGGAGCCCCAGCATTTT
CDR3aa: CASRRGREPQHF

j_gene: TRBJ2-1
v_gene: TRBV21-1
d_gene: .
abundance: .
CDR3nt: TGTGCCAGCAGCAAGGCTTTCTCTAGGGAGTGTGGTAGGAATGAGCAGTTCTTC
CDR3aa: CASSKAFSRECGRNEQFF

j_gene: TRBJ2-3
v_gene: TRBV27
d_gene: TRBD2
abundance: .
CDR3nt: TGTGCCAGCAGCCCCAAGCGGGGGGGAACAGATACGCAGTATTTT
CDR3aa: CASSPKRGGTDTQYF

j_gene: TRBJ1-1
v_gene: TRBV18
d_gene: .
abundance: .
CDR3nt: TGTGCCAGCCGGCGGGCGGACACTGAAGCTTTCTTT
CDR3aa: CASRRADTEAFF

j_gene: TRBJ1-2
v_gene: TRBV9
d_gene: TRBD1
abundance: .
CDR3nt: TGTGCCAGCAGCTTGCGACAGGGAGGTGGCTACACCTTC
CDR3aa: CASSLRQGGGYTF

j_gene: TRBJ1-3
v_gene: TRBV3-1/TRBV3-2
d_gene: .
abundance: .
CDR3nt: TGTGCCAGCAGCCAAACAGGACGGTCCCAAAACACCATATATTTT
CDR3aa: CASSQTGRSQNTIYF

j_gene: TRBJ1-2
v_gene: TRBV28
d_gene: TRBD1
abundance: .
CDR3nt: TGTGCCAGCAGTCTAGGGACAGGGAAGGGAGGCTACACCTTC
CDR3aa: CASSLGTGKGGYTF

j_gene: TRBJ2-7
v_gene: TRBV5-4
d_gene: .
abundance: .
CDR3nt: TGTGCCAGCAGCTCGGCAGGCTGGAACAACGAGCAGTACTTC
CDR3aa: CASSSAGWNNEQYF

j_gene: TRBJ2-7
v_gene: TRBV15
d_gene: TRBD1
abundance: .
CDR3nt: TGTGCCACCAGCAGAGTAGGGACAGGCTACGAGCAGTACTTC
CDR3aa: CATSRVGTGYEQYF

j_gene: TRBJ2-7
v_gene: TRBV28
d_gene: .
abundance: once
CDR3nt: TGTGCCAGCAGTTTGTACGGGACAATCTACGAGCAGTACTTC
CDR3aa: CASSLYGTIYEQYF

j_gene: TRBJ1-6
v_gene: TRBV28
d_gene: TRBD1
abundance: .
CDR3nt: TGTGCCAGCAGCAGAAGGACAGGGCGGAATTCACCCCTCCACTTT
CDR3aa: CASSRRTGRNSPLHF

j_gene: TRBJ2-5
v_gene: TRBV3-1/TRBV3-2
d_gene: .
abundance: .
CDR3nt: TGTGCCAGCAGCCCGACTAGTCAAGCGGCCCAGTACTTC
CDR3aa: CASSPTSQAAQYF